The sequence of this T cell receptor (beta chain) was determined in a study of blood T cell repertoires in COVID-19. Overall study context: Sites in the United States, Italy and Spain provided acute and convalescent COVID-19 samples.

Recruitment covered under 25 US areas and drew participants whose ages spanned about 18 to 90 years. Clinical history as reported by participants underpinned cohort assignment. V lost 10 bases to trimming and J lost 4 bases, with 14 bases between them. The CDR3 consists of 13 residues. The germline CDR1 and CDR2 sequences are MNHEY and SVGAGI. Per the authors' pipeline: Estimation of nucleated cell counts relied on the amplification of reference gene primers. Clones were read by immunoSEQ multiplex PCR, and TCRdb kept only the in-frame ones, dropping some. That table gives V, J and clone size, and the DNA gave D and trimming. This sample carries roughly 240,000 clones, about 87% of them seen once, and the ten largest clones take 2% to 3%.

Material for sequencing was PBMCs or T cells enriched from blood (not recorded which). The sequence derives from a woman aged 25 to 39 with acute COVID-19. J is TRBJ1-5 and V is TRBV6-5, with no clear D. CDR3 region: CATSGGGNQPQHF. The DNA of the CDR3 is TGTGCCACTTCCGGAGGAGGTAATCAGCCCCAGCATTTT.